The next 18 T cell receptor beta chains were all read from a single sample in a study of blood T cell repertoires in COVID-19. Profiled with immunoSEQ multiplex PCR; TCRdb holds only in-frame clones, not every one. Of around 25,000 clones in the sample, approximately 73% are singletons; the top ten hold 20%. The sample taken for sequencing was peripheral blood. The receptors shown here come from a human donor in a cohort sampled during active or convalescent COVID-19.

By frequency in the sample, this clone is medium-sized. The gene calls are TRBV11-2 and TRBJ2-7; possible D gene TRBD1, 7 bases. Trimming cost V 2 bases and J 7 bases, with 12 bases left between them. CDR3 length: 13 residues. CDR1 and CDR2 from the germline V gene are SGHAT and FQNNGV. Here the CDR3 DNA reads TGTGCCAGCAGCTTATCAGGGGGGTGGGAGCAGTACGTC. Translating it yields CASSLSGGWEQYV.

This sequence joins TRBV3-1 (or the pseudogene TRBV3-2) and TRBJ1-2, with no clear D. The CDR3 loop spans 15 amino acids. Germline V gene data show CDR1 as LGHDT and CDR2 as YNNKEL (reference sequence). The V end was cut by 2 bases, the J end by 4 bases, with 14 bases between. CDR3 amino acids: CASSQRFQTGYGYTF. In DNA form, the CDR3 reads TGTGCCAGCAGCCAACGATTCCAAACGGGCTATGGCTACACCTTC.

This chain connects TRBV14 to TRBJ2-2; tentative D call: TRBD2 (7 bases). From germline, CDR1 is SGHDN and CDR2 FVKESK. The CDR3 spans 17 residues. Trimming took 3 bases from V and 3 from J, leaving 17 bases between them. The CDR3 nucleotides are TGTGCCAGCAGCCACCCGTCATGGGGGGGCTACACCGGGGAGCTGTTTTTT. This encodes CASSHPSWGGYTGELFF.

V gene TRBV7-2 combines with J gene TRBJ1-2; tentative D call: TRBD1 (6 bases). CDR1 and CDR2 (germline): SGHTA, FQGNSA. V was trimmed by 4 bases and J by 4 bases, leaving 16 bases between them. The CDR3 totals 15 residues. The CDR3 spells CASSSPYTGTYGYTF. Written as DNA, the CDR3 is TGTGCCAGCAGCTCGCCCTATACAGGGACCTATGGCTACACCTTC.

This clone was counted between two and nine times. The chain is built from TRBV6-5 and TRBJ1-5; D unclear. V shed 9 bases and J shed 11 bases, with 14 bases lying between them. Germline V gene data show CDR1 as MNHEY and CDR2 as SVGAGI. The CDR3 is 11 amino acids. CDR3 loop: CASHSFWTQHF. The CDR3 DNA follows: TGTGCCAGTCACAGCTTTTGGACCCAGCATTTT.

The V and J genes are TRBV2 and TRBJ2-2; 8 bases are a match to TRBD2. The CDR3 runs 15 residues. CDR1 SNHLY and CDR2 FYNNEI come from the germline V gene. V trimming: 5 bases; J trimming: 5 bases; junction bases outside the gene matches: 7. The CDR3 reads CASSPAGGITGELFF. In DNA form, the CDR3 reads TGTGCCAGCAGTCCGGCGGGAGGCATAACCGGGGAGCTGTTTTTT.

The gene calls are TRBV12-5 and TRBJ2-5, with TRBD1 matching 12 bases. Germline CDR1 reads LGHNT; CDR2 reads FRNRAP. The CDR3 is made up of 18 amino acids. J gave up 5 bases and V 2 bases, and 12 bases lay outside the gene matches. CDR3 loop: CASGLTPPGQGARETQYF. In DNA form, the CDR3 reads TGTGCTAGTGGTTTGACCCCTCCGGGACAGGGGGCGCGGGAGACCCAGTACTTC.

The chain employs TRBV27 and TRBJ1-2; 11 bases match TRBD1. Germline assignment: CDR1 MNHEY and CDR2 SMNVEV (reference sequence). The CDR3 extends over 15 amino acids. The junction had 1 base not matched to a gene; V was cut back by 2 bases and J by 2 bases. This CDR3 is CASSLRTGGNYGYTF. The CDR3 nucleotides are TGTGCCAGCAGTTTACGGACAGGGGGCAACTATGGCTACACCTTC.

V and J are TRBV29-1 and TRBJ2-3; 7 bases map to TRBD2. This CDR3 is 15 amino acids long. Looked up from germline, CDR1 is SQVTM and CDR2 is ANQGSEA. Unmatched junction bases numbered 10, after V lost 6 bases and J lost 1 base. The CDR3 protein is CSVDEVGGGTDTQYF. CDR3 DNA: TGCAGCGTGGATGAAGTTGGGGGGGGCACAGATACGCAGTATTTT.

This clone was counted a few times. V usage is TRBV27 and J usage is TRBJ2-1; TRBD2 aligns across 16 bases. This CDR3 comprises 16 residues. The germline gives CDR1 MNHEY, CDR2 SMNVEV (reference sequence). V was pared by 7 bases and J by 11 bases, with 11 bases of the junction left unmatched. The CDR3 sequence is CASTPGLAGGRNQQFF. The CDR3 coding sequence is TGTGCCAGCACTCCGGGACTAGCGGGAGGGCGAAATCAGCAGTTCTTC.

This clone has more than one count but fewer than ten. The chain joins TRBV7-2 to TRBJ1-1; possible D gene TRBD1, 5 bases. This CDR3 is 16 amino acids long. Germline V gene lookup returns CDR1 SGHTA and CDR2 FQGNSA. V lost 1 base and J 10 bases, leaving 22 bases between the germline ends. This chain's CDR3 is CASSLVARVPDALAFF. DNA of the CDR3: TGTGCCAGCAGCTTAGTGGCCAGGGTACCGGATGCCCTAGCTTTCTTT.

CDR3 sequence: CASSLLLAANEQFF. CDR3 coding DNA: TGTGCCAGCAGTTTATTACTAGCGGCCAATGAGCAGTTCTTC. J is TRBJ2-1 and V is TRBV28, with TRBD2 matching over 8 bases. The CDR3 is made up of 14 amino acids. V lost 1 base and J lost 6; bases outside the gene matches: 2. Per the germline V gene, CDR1 is MDHEN and CDR2 is SYDVKM.

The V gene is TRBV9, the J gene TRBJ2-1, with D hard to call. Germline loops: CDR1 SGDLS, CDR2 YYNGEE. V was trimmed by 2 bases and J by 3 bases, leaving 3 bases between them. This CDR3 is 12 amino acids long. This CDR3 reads CASSVGYNEQFF. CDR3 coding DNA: TGTGCCAGCAGCGTCGGCTACAATGAGCAGTTCTTC.

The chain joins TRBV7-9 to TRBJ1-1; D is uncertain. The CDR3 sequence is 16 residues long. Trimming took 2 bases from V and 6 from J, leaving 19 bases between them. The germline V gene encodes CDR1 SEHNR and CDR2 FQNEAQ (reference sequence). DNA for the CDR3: TGTGCCAGCAGCTTATCGTCATCTGGAGCTAGCGCTGAAGCTTTCTTT. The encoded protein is CASSLSSSGASAEAFF.

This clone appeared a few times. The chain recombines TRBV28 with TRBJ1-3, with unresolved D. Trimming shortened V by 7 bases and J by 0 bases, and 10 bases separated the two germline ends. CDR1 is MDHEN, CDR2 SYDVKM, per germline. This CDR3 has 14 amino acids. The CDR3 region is CASILSLSGNTIYF. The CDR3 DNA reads TGTGCCAGCATCCTATCCCTCTCTGGAAACACCATATATTTT.

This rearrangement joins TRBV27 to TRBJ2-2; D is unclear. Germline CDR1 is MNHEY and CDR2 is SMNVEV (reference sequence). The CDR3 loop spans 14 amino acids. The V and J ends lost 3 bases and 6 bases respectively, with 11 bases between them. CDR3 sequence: CASSFSGSAGELFF. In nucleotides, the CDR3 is TGTGCCAGCAGTTTTTCGGGTTCGGCCGGGGAGCTGTTTTTT.

CDR3 sequence (DNA): TGTGCCAGCAGCTACGCCAGCTCAACAGGGGCCTATGGCTACACCTTC. Protein sequence: CASSYASSTGAYGYTF. This chain links TRBV6-5 with TRBJ1-2; 7 bases align to TRBD1. Per germline, CDR1 MNHEY and CDR2 SVGAGI. The trim removed 6 bases at V and 4 bases at J, leaving 14 bases unmatched. The CDR3 consists of 16 residues.

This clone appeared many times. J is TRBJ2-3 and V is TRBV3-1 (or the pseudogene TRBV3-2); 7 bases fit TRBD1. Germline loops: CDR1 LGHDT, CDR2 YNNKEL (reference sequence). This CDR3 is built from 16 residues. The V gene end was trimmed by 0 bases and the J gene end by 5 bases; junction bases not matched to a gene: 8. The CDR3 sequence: CASSQEGGPSGDTQYF. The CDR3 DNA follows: TGTGCCAGCAGCCAAGAAGGGGGCCCCTCCGGAGATACGCAGTATTTT.